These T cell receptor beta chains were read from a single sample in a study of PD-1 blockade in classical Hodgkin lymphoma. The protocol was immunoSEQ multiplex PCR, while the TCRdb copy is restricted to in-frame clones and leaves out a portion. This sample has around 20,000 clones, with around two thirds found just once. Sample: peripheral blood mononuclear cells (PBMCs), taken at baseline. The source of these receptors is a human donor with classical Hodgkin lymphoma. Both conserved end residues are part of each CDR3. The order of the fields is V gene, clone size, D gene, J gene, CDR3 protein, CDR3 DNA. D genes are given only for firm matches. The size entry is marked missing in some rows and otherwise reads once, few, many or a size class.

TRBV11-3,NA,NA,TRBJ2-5,CASSLGQGGQETQYF,TGTGCCAGCAGCTTAGGACAGGGAGGGCAAGAGACCCAGTACTTC
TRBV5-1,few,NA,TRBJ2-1,CASSLPISGNEQFF,TGCGCCAGCAGCTTGCCCATATCAGGCAATGAGCAGTTCTTC
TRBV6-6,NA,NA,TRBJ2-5,CASSPARLQETQYF,TGTGCCAGCAGCCCCGCGCGGCTTCAAGAGACCCAGTACTTC
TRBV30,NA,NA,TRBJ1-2,CAWTPRNYGYTF,TGTGCCTGGACCCCCCGGAACTATGGCTACACCTTC
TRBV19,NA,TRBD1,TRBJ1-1,CASSIDRTGNTEAFF,TGTGCCAGTAGTATAGATCGGACAGGGAATACTGAAGCTTTCTTT
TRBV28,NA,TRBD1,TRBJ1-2,CASSSLDRTGSFGGYTF,TGTGCCAGCAGTTCCTTGGATCGGACAGGTTCCTTTGGGGGCTACACCTTC
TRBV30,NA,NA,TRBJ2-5,CAWSRGPQETQYF,TGTGCCTGGAGCAGGGGACCTCAAGAGACCCAGTACTTC
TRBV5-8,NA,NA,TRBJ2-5,CASSPEVNQETQYF,TGTGCCAGCAGCCCGGAGGTCAATCAGGAGACCCAGTACTTC
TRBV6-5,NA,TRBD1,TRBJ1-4,CASSPGTGYEKLFF,TGTGCCAGCAGTCCAGGGACAGGGTATGAAAAACTGTTTTTT
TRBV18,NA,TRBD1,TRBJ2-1,CASSTRTGTYNEQFF,TGTGCCAGCTCAACCCGGACAGGGACCTACAATGAGCAGTTCTTC
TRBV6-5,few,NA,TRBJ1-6,CASGGINSPLHF,TGTGCCAGCGGAGGCATTAATTCACCCCTCCACTTT
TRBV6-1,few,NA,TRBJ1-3,CASSAGSGNTIYF,TGTGCCAGCAGTGCCGGCTCTGGAAACACCATATATTTT
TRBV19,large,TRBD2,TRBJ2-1,CASSGTSGAYNEQFF,TGTGCCAGTAGTGGGACTAGCGGGGCCTACAATGAGCAGTTCTTC
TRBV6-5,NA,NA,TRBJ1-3,CASSYEGAKSGNTIYF,TGTGCCAGCAGTTACGAAGGCGCGAAGTCTGGAAACACCATATATTTT
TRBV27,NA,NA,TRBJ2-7,CASSFGSRSYEQYF,TGTGCCAGCAGTTTCGGCTCCCGTTCCTACGAGCAGTACTTC
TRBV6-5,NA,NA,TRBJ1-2,CASSYLGNYGYTF,TGTGCCAGCAGTTACTTGGGTAACTATGGCTACACCTTC
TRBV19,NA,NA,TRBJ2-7,CASSRGASYEQYF,TGTGCCAGTAGTAGGGGAGCCTCCTACGAGCAGTACTTC
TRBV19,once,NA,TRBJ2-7,CASSIESGKYYEQYF,TGTGCCAGTAGTATAGAATCAGGGAAATACTACGAGCAGTACTTC
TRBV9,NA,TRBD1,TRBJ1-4,CASTGTGAPNEKLFF,TGTGCCAGCACCGGGACAGGGGCGCCTAATGAAAAACTGTTTTTT
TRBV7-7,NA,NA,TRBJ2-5,CASSPGETQYF,TGTGCCAGCAGTCCGGGGGAGACCCAGTACTTC
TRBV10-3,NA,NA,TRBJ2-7,CAISGIRQASYEQYF,TGTGCCATCAGCGGGATTCGACAGGCTTCCTACGAGCAGTACTTC
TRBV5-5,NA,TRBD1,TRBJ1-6,CASSSRTGQDSPLHF,TGTGCCAGCAGCTCCCGGACAGGGCAAGATTCACCCCTCCACTTT
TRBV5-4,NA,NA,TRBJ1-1,CASSLGAANMNTEAFF,TGTGCCAGCAGCTTGGGGGCAGCTAATATGAACACTGAAGCTTTCTTT
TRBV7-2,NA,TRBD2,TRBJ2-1,CASSWGLAEGQFF,TGTGCCAGCAGCTGGGGACTAGCCGAGGGGCAGTTCTTC
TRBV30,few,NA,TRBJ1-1,CAWGGEIGTEAFF,TGTGCCTGGGGGGGGGAGATTGGCACTGAAGCTTTCTTT
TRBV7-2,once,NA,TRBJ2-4,CASSFWGPKNIQYF,TGTGCCAGCAGCTTTTGGGGGCCCAAAAACATTCAGTACTTC
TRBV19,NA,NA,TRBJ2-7,CASSISQGNSYEQYF,TGTGCCAGTAGTATCAGTCAGGGGAATTCCTACGAGCAGTACTTC
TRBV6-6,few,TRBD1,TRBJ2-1,CATQGAGNEQFF,TGTGCCACCCAGGGGGCTGGGAATGAGCAGTTCTTC
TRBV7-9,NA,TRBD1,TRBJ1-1,CASSLGGQGARGTEAFF,TGTGCCAGCAGCTTAGGGGGTCAGGGGGCGCGGGGCACTGAAGCTTTCTTT
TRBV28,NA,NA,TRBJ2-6,CASSREFSGANVLTF,TGTGCCAGCAGCCGAGAGTTCTCTGGGGCCAACGTCCTGACTTTC
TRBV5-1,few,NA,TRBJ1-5,CASSPSPAVDNQPQHF,TGCGCCAGCAGCCCCAGTCCGGCTGTCGACAATCAGCCCCAGCATTTT
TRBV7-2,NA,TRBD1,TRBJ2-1,CASSLAGTGYYNEQFF,TGTGCCAGCAGCTTAGCAGGGACAGGGTACTACAATGAGCAGTTCTTC
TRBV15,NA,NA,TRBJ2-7,CATSRDGYEQYF,TGTGCCACCAGCAGAGATGGCTACGAGCAGTACTTC
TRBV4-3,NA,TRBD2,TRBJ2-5,CASSQVASGYQETQYF,TGCGCCAGCAGCCAAGTAGCTAGCGGATACCAAGAGACCCAGTACTTC
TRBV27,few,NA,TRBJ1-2,CASRPGGGSNGYTF,TGTGCCAGCAGACCGGGAGGGGGTTCGAATGGCTACACCTTC
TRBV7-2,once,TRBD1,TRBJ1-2,CASSLETGAIYGYTF,TGTGCCAGCAGCTTAGAAACAGGGGCCATCTATGGCTACACCTTC
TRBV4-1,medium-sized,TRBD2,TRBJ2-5,CASSQLAGGPETQYF,TGCGCCAGCAGCCAACTAGCGGGGGGGCCGGAGACCCAGTACTTC
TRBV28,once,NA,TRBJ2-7,CASRREKGTYEQYF,TGTGCCAGCAGACGGGAGAAGGGTACTTACGAGCAGTACTTC
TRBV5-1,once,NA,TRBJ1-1,CASSLGKGSGNTEAFF,TGCGCCAGCAGCTTGGGAAAGGGATCGGGGAACACTGAAGCTTTCTTT
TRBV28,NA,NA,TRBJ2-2,CASSFLTDPPGELFF,TGTGCCAGCAGTTTCTTAACGGATCCCCCCGGGGAGCTGTTTTTT
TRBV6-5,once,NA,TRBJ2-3,CASSWASESTDTQYF,TGTGCCAGCAGTTGGGCTAGCGAAAGCACAGATACGCAGTATTTT
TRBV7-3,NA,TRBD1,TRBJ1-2,CASSIGTESSGYGYTF,TGTGCCAGCAGCATCGGGACAGAAAGCAGCGGCTATGGCTACACCTTC
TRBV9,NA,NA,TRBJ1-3,CASSVRGIAGNTIYF,TGTGCCAGCAGCGTAAGGGGGATAGCTGGAAACACCATATATTTT
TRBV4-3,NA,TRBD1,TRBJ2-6,CASSWGQGGLSGANVLTF,TGCGCCAGCAGCTGGGGACAGGGTGGACTCTCTGGGGCCAACGTCCTGACTTTC
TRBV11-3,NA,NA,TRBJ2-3,CASSFTGTSTDTQYF,TGTGCCAGCAGCTTCACAGGGACTAGCACAGATACGCAGTATTTT
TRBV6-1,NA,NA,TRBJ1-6,CASTSPLIQNSPLHF,TGTGCCAGCACCTCCCCCTTGATACAGAATTCACCCCTCCACTTT
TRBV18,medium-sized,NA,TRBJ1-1,CASSPLPANTEAFF,TGTGCCAGCTCACCACTCCCAGCTAACACTGAAGCTTTCTTT
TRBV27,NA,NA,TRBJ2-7,CASSLSLGGYEQYF,TGTGCCAGCAGTTTATCTTTGGGGGGCTACGAGCAGTACTTC
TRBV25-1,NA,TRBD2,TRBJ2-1,CASSPLSGGAFNEQFF,TGTGCCAGCAGCCCTCTTAGCGGGGGGGCTTTCAATGAGCAGTTCTTC
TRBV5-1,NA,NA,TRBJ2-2,CASSVSANTGELFF,TGCGCCAGCAGTGTTAGCGCGAACACCGGGGAGCTGTTTTTT
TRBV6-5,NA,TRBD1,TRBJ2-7,CASRTGVYEQYF,TGTGCCAGCAGGACAGGGGTCTACGAGCAGTACTTC
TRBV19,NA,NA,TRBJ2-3,CASSISRSGTDTQYF,TGTGCCAGTAGTATATCTAGATCGGGCACAGATACGCAGTATTTT
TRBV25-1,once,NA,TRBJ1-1,CASSARNTEAFF,TGTGCCAGCAGTGCGCGCAACACTGAAGCTTTCTTT
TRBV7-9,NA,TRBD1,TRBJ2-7,CASSDRVDF,TGTGCCAGCAGCGACAGGGTCGACTTC
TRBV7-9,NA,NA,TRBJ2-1,CASSLAGQNYNEQFF,TGTGCCAGCAGCTTAGCTGGACAGAACTACAATGAGCAGTTCTTC
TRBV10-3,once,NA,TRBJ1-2,CAISEGAGGDYGYTF,TGTGCCATCAGTGAGGGGGCCGGGGGTGACTATGGCTACACCTTC
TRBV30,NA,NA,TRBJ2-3,CAWSPRLSDTQYF,TGTGCCTGGAGTCCTCGTTTAAGTGATACGCAGTATTTT
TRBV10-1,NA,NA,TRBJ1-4,CASSESSGGEGEKLFF,TGCGCCAGCAGTGAGTCGTCAGGCGGAGAAGGTGAAAAACTGTTTTTT